This T cell receptor beta chain appears in the sequencing data of a study of technical replicates of blood from a handful of donors (dated by TCRdb to the late 2010s). Receptor libraries were prepared by the immunoSEQ multiplex PCR assay. TCRdb obtained this table from immuneACCESS and retained in-frame rearrangements with V and J assigned. These tables miss some clones; where compared with another copy, unresolved V genes account for less than half of the shortfall, and the remainder is unexplained. The sample yields 70,000 to 80,000 clones; 90% to 95% were counted once. Around 0.34% of the sample comes from the top ten. On this clone: Its target antigen remains unknown. Per-nucleotide qualities are absent, and no much larger clonotype sits a single base away.

Sequenced material: T cells isolated from PBMCs. The sequence came from a human donor in good health. Some clones in this sample may be carry-over from other donors' samples.

For the CDR3, the sequence is CASSQTNYRGWNTGELFF. The DNA is TGCGCCAGCAGCCAAACAAATTACAGGGGGTGGAACACCGGGGAGCTGTTTTTT. The chain employs TRBV4-3 and TRBJ2-2; TRBD1 fits 8 bases in the junction. The germline V and J ends show losses of 2 bases and 1 base respectively, and no gene match explains 9 bases of the junction. From cysteine to phenylalanine, the CDR3 is 18 amino acids long. Just CDR3 DNA is preserved here, 54 bases in frame from base 1. In the germline V gene, CDR1 corresponds to LGHNA and CDR2 to YSLEER.